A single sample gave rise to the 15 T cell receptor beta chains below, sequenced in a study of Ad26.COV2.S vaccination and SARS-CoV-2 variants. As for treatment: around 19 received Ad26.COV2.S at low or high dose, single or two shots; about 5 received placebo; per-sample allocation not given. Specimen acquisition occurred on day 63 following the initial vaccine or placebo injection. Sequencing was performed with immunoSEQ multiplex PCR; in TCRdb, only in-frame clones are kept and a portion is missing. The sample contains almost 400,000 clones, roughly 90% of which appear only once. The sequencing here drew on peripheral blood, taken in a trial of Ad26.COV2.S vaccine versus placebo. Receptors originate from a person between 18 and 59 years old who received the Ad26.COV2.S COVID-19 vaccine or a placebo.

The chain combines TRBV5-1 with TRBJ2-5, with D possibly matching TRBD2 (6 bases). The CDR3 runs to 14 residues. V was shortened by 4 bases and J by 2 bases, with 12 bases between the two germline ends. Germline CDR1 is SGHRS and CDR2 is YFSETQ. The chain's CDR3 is CASSRGSGQETQYF. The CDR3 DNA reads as TGCGCCAGCAGCAGGGGTAGCGGACAAGAGACCCAGTACTTC.

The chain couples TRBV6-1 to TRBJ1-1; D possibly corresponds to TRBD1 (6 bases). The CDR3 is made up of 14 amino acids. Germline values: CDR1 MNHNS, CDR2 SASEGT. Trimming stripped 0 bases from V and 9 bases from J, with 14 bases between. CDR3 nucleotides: TGTGCCAGCAGTGAAGCCCTTAACACAGGGCAAGCTTTCTTT. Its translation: CASSEALNTGQAFF.

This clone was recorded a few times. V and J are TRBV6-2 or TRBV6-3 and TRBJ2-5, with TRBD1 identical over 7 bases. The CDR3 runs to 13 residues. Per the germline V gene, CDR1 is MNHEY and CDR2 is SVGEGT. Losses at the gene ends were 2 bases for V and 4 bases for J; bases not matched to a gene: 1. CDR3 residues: CASSYRGRETQYF. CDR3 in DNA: TGTGCCAGCAGTTACAGGGGGCGAGAGACCCAGTACTTC.

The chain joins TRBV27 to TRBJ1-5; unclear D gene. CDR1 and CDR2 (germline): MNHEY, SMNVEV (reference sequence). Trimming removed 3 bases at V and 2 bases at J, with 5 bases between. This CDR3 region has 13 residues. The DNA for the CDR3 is TGTGCCAGCAGTTTGATAGGCAATCAGCCCCAGCATTTT. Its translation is CASSLIGNQPQHF.

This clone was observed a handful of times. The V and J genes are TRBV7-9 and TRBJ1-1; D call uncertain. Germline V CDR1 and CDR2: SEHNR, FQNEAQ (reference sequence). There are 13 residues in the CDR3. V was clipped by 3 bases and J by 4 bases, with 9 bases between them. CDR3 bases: TGTGCCAGCAGCTTGGATTATATCACTGAAGCTTTCTTT. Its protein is CASSLDYITEAFF.

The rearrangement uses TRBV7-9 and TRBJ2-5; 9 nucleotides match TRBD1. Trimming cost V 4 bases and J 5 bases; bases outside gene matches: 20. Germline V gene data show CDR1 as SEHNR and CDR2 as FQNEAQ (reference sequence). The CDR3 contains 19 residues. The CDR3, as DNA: TGTGCCAGCAGCTCATCCACCTTTTTAGGGACAGGGTCGTGGGAGACCCAGTACTTC. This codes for CASSSSTFLGTGSWETQYF.

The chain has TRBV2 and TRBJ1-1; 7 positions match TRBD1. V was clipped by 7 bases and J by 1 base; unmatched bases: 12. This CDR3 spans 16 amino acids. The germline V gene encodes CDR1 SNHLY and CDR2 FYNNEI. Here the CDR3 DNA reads TGTGCCAGCATACTAGACAGGGCGAATCCGAACACTGAAGCTTTCTTT. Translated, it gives CASILDRANPNTEAFF.

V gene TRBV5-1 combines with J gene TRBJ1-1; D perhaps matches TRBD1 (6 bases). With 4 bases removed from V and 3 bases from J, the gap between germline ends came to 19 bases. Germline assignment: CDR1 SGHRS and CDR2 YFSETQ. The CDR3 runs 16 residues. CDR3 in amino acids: CASSPLMTGTDTEAFF. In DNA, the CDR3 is TGCGCCAGCAGCCCATTAATGACAGGAACGGACACTGAAGCTTTCTTT.

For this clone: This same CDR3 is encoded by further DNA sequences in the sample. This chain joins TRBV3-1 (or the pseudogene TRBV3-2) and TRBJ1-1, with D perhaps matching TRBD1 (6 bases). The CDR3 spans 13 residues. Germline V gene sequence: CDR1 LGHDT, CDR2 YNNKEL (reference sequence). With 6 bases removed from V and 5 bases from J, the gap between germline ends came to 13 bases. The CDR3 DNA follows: TGTGCCAGCAGTCGGAGGGGGGAGACTGAAGCTTTCTTT. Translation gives CASSRRGETEAFF.

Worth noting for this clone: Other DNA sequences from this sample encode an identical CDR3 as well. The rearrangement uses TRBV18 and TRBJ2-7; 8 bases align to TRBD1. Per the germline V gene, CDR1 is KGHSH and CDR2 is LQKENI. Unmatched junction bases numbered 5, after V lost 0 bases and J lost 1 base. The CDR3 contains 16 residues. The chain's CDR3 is CASSPPSGQGSYEQYF. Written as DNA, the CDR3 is TGTGCCAGCTCACCACCCTCAGGACAGGGTTCCTACGAGCAGTACTTC.

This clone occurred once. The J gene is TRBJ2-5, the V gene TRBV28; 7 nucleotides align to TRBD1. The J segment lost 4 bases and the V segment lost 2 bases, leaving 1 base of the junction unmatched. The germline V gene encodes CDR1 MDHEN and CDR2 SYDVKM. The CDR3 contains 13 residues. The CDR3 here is CASSLNRGETQYF. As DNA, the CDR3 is TGTGCCAGCAGTTTAAACAGGGGAGAGACCCAGTACTTC.

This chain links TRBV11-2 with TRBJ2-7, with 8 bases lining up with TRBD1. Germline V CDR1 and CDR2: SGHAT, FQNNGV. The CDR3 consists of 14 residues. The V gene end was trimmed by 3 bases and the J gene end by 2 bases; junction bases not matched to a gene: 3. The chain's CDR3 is CASSFDRGPYEQYF. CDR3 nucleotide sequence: TGTGCCAGCAGCTTCGACAGGGGCCCCTACGAGCAGTACTTC.

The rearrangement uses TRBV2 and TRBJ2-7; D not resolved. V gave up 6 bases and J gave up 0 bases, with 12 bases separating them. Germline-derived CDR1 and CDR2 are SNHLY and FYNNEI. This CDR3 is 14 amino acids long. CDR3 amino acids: CASRPRLLSYEQYF. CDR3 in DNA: TGTGCCAGCAGACCTAGACTTCTCTCCTACGAGCAGTACTTC.

The CDR3 DNA is TGTGCCAGCAGGCAATCCTACAATGAGCAGTTCTTC. This translates into CASRQSYNEQFF. This chain connects TRBV28 to TRBJ2-1; no definite D call. There are 12 residues in the CDR3. Germline V lookup: CDR1 MDHEN, CDR2 SYDVKM. V was clipped by 6 bases and J by 1 base, with 4 bases between them.

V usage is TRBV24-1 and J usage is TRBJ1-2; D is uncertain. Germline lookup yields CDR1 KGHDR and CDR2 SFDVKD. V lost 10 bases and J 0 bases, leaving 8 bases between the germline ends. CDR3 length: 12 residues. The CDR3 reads CATSTPNYGYTF. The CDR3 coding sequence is TGTGCCACATCGACTCCTAACTATGGCTACACCTTC.